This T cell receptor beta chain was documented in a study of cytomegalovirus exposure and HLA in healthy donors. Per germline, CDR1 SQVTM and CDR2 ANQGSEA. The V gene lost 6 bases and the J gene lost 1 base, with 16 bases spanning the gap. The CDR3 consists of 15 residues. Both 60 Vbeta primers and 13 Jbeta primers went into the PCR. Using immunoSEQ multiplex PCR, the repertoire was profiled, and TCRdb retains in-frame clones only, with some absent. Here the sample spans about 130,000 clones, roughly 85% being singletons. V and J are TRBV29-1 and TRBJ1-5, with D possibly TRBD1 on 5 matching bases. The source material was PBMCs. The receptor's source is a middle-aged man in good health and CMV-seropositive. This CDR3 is CSVRGGLGSNQPQHF. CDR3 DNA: TGCAGCGTGAGGGGAGGACTAGGGAGCAATCAGCCCCAGCATTTT.